This TCR beta chain is from a study of T cell changes during pregnancy in multiple sclerosis. Repertoires were generated with immunoSEQ multiplex PCR, while TCRdb's copy carries only in-frame clones and drops some. This sample has about 38,000 clones; over 90% occur once, and the top ten carry about 0.4%. V was pared by 5 bases and J by 5 bases, with 11 bases of the junction left unmatched. CDR3 length: 16 residues. CDR1 LNHDA and CDR2 SQIVND come from the germline V gene (reference sequence). Sequencing used CD4+ T cells from peripheral blood mononuclear cells, obtained in the second trimester of pregnancy. The chain uses TRBV19 and TRBJ1-1; TRBD1 matches at 10 bases. The receptor comes from a female donor with multiple sclerosis, enrolled in a pregnancy study. Written as DNA, the CDR3 is TGTGCCAGTAGTTGGACAGGGGGTGGGTTGGGTACTGAAGCTTTCTTT. This encodes CASSWTGGGLGTEAFF. Drawing the rest from reference TRBV19 and TRBJ1-1, the complete variable domain is DGGITQSPKYLFRKEGQNVTLSCEQNLNHDAMYWYRQDPGQGLRLIYYSQIVNDFQKGDIAEGYSVSREKKESFPLTVTSAQKNPTAFYLCASSWTGGGLGTEAFFGQGTRLTVV.